This passage covers 19 T cell receptor beta chains from one sample sequenced in a study of cytotoxic CD8 clonotypes in ibrutinib-treated CLL (dated by TCRdb to the early 2020s). The receptor library was made with the immunoSEQ multiplex PCR assay. The source is immuneACCESS, and TCRdb retained only in-frame sequences with V and J called. Part of the clones is not carried over; for the studies checked, unresolved V genes explain less than half of this, and the remainder is unexplained. The sample contains around 250,000 clones, roughly 70% of them found a single time. The top ten hold 15% to 19% of the sample. The sample's time point, from its label and the paper: around 25 months on ibrutinib. Source: PBMCs, taken after 24 months of ibrutinib treatment. The receptors shown here come from a human donor with chronic lymphocytic leukemia.

This chain uses TRBV10-1 with TRBJ2-5, with a weak D call TRBD1 (6 bases). V shed 2 bases and J shed 3 bases, with 13 bases lying between them. Per germline, CDR1 WNHNN and CDR2 SYGVQD (reference sequence). This CDR3 has 15 amino acids. Here the CDR3 reads CASSEEGVVEETQYF. CDR3 nucleotides: TGCGCCAGCAGTGAGGAGGGGGTCGTTGAAGAGACCCAGTACTTC.

Concerning this clone itself: Distinct nucleotide sequences in the sample also encode this CDR3. V is TRBV18 and J is TRBJ1-5; D is unclear. Germline V gives CDR1 KGHSH, CDR2 LQKENI. V gave up 2 bases and J gave up 5 bases, with 7 bases separating them. The CDR3 covers 13 residues. The CDR3 spells CASSPSEDQPQHF. As DNA, the CDR3 is TGTGCCAGCTCACCAAGTGAGGATCAGCCCCAGCATTTT.

This clone was picked up a small number of times. The chain couples TRBV28 to TRBJ1-2, with D possibly TRBD1 on 6 matching bases. This CDR3 has 15 residues. The germline gives CDR1 MDHEN, CDR2 SYDVKM. V was pared by 6 bases and J by 4 bases, with 18 bases between. The chain's CDR3 is CASRPPDSAFYGYTF. CDR3 nucleotides: TGTGCCAGCAGACCACCGGACAGCGCCTTCTATGGCTACACCTTC.

The sample holds a few counts of this clone. The rearrangement links TRBV30 to TRBJ1-1; TRBD1 might be the D (5 bases). The CDR3 consists of 15 residues. Between the trimmed V and J ends, which lost 3 bases and 0 bases, there was a span of 14 bases. Germline V gives CDR1 GTSNPN, CDR2 SVGIG (reference sequence). The CDR3 nucleotides are TGTGCCTGGAGCCTGGGAGGGACCCTGAACACTGAAGCTTTCTTT. It codes for CAWSLGGTLNTEAFF.

The V and J genes are TRBV12-5 and TRBJ2-5, with 9 bases identical to TRBD1. V dropped 7 bases and J dropped 5; count of bases not matched to a gene: 8. Germline CDR1 is LGHNT and CDR2 is FRNRAP. This CDR3 spans 14 amino acids. The CDR3 nucleotides are TGTGCTAGTGCTGCCGGGACAGGGAGGGAGACCCAGTACTTC. This gives the protein CASAAGTGRETQYF.

The V call is TRBV30, the J call TRBJ1-2, with TRBD1 matching 10 bases. The CDR3 contains 14 residues. The germline V gene encodes CDR1 GTSNPN and CDR2 SVGIG (reference sequence). V shed 5 bases and J 2 bases; nucleotides not matched to a gene: 5. The CDR3: CAWDEDRGNYGYTF. In nucleotides, the CDR3 is TGTGCCTGGGACGAGGACAGGGGGAACTATGGCTACACCTTC.

Details on this clone: Compared with germline, one end of the junction differs, possibly owing to a read error. The chain employs TRBV7-7 and TRBJ2-3, with D possibly being TRBD2 (5 bases). Germline CDR1 and CDR2: SSHAT and FNYEAQ (reference sequence). CDR3 length equals 15 residues. The CDR3 nucleotides read TGTGCTAGCAGCTTAGCAACTAGTACCACAGATACGCAGTATTTT. Amino acids: CASSLATSTTDTQYF.

This clone was seen once. The CDR3 loop is CASSSWDRVSEKLFF. CDR3 DNA: TGTGCCAGTAGTTCCTGGGACAGGGTTAGTGAAAAACTGTTTTTT. The chain couples TRBV19 to TRBJ1-4; the match to TRBD1 covers 9 bases. Germline V gene sequence: CDR1 LNHDA, CDR2 SQIVND (reference sequence). This CDR3 is built from 15 residues. Losses at the gene ends were 5 bases for V and 7 bases for J; bases not matched to a gene: 8.

V and J are TRBV6-5 and TRBJ2-5; D is possibly TRBD1 (6 bases). The CDR3 loop spans 16 amino acids. Trimming removed 0 bases at V and 5 bases at J, with 16 bases between. Germline CDR1 is MNHEY and CDR2 is SVGAGI. The CDR3 DNA reads as TGTGCCAGCAGTTACTCGAGTGCGCAGGGGTGGGAGACCCAGTACTTC. Protein product: CASSYSSAQGWETQYF.

V and J are TRBV27 and TRBJ2-1; D unclear. The CDR3 has 15 amino acids. Germline V gene sequence: CDR1 MNHEY, CDR2 SMNVEV (reference sequence). Trimming took 2 bases from V and 4 from J, leaving 12 bases between them. The CDR3 protein is CASSLGPSYYNEQFF. The DNA of the CDR3 is TGTGCCAGCAGTTTAGGGCCCTCTTATTACAATGAGCAGTTCTTC.

The chain employs TRBV28 and TRBJ1-2; D is possibly TRBD1 (5 bases). Between the trimmed V and J ends, which lost 2 bases and 4 bases, there was a span of 8 bases. The V gene's germline CDR1 is MDHEN and CDR2 SYDVKM. The CDR3 sequence is 13 residues long. For the CDR3, the DNA is TGTGCCAGCAGTTTACCCGGGGCCTATGGCTACACCTTC. As protein: CASSLPGAYGYTF.

This clone was observed once. The gene calls are TRBV14 and TRBJ2-7; a possible D gene is TRBD2 (5 bases). Germline V gene sequence: CDR1 SGHDN, CDR2 FVKESK. Trimming pared 4 bases from V and 0 bases from J, leaving 10 bases between. This CDR3 is built from 14 residues. CDR3 nucleotide sequence: TGTGCCAGCAGCCCAGACGGGAACTCCTACGAGCAGTACTTC. Amino acids: CASSPDGNSYEQYF. Full variable domain (missing parts from reference TRBV14 and TRBJ2-7): EAGVTQFPSHSVIEKGQTVTLRCDPISGHDNLYWYRRVMGKEIKFLLHFVKESKQDESGMPNNRFLAERTGGTYSTLKVQPAELEDSGVYFCASSPDGNSYEQYFGPGTRLTVT.

The gene calls are TRBV5-6 and TRBJ2-7; D may be TRBD2 (6 bases). Trimming removed 0 bases from V and 4 bases from J, with 14 bases in between. This CDR3 is 15 amino acids long. The germline CDR1 and CDR2 sequences are SGHDT and YYEEEE. The CDR3 here is CASSLVGGAPYEQYF. For the CDR3, the DNA is TGTGCCAGCAGCTTGGTAGGAGGGGCACCTTACGAGCAGTACTTC. Looking up the rest from reference TRBV5-6 and TRBJ2-7 gives the full variable domain: DAGVTQSPTHLIKTRGQQVTLRCSPKSGHDTVSWYQQALGQGPQFIFQYYEEEERQRGNFPDRFSGHQFPNYSSELNVNALLLGDSALYLCASSLVGGAPYEQYFGPGTRLTVT.

The chain employs TRBV7-3 and TRBJ2-2, with D unclear. This CDR3 has 16 amino acids. Trimming stripped 5 bases from V and 7 bases from J, with 20 bases between. Germline V gene lookup returns CDR1 SGHTA and CDR2 FQGTGA. This chain's CDR3 is CASSPSGRGAIGELFF. The DNA of the CDR3 is TGTGCCAGCAGCCCTTCTGGCCGCGGAGCCATCGGGGAGCTGTTTTTT.

This clone has just a few counts. The chain is built from TRBV29-1 and TRBJ2-7, with a possible D match to TRBD1 (5 bases). V lost 6 bases, J lost 0 bases, and 9 bases lay in between. The germline CDR1 and CDR2 sequences are SQVTM and ANQGSEA. The CDR3 is made up of 12 amino acids. The CDR3 here is CSVGHFSYEQYF. The DNA of the CDR3 is TGCAGCGTAGGACACTTCTCCTACGAGCAGTACTTC.

This clone was recorded once. The V call is TRBV27, the J call TRBJ1-5; D gene unclear. The CDR3 runs to 14 residues. Trimming took 4 bases from V and 4 from J, leaving 11 bases between them. Germline V gene data show CDR1 as MNHEY and CDR2 as SMNVEV (reference sequence). The CDR3 region is CASSSPGYNQPQHF. The CDR3 nucleotides are TGTGCCAGCAGTTCTCCGGGGTATAATCAGCCCCAGCATTTT.

The chain employs TRBV7-2 and TRBJ2-3; D gene uncertain. V was trimmed by 5 bases and J by 0 bases, leaving 3 bases between them. This CDR3 spans 12 amino acids. Germline loops: CDR1 SGHTA, CDR2 FQGNSA. The CDR3 DNA sequence: TGTGCCAGCAGCATTAGCACAGATACGCAGTATTTT. Its translation is CASSISTDTQYF.

V is TRBV9 and J is TRBJ2-7; D remains ambiguous. V gave up 0 bases and J gave up 0 bases, with 10 bases separating them. Germline V gene data show CDR1 as SGDLS and CDR2 as YYNGEE. The CDR3 is 15 amino acids. The CDR3: CASSVEGIPSYEQYF. The CDR3 DNA is TGTGCCAGCAGCGTAGAAGGGATACCCTCCTACGAGCAGTACTTC.

The chain is built from TRBV27 and TRBJ2-7; the match to TRBD2 covers 7 bases. The CDR3 sequence is 16 residues long. Germline CDR1 MNHEY, CDR2 SMNVEV (reference sequence). Trimming took 6 bases from V and 3 from J; bases not matched to a gene: 14. The CDR3 is CASSLEGAGAYYEQYF. The CDR3 nucleotides read TGTGCCAGCAGCCTTGAAGGCGCGGGAGCATACTACGAGCAGTACTTC.